This TCR beta chain was recovered during a study of control samples from healthy donors and cancer patients. V lost 0 bases to trimming and J lost 7 bases, with 7 bases between them. Germline V lookup: CDR1 LGHDT, CDR2 YNNKEL (reference sequence). This CDR3 is built from 13 residues. Concerning this clone: The sample has other DNA sequences that encode this CDR3 too.

This table comes from immunoSEQ multiplex PCR, and its TCRdb copy is limited to in-frame clones, with some not included. The table includes fewer than 90,000 clones, 70% to 90% detected once. The sample was blood. This TCR was sampled from a woman between 45 and 65 years old in good health. The V gene is TRBV3-1 (or the pseudogene TRBV3-2), the J gene TRBJ1-5, with no clear D. The CDR3 region is CASSQDWGQPQHF. In nucleotides, the CDR3 is TGTGCCAGCAGCCAAGATTGGGGACAGCCCCAGCATTTT.